These 2 T cell receptor beta chains were all obtained from the same sample, sequenced in a study of T cell responses to AZD1222 COVID-19 vaccine. Using immunoSEQ multiplex PCR, the repertoire was profiled, and TCRdb retains in-frame clones only, with some absent. The sample lists 84,000 or so clones; 88% were seen once. The specimen was peripheral blood, collected on day 0 of AZD1222 vaccination. The origin of the receptors is an adult in good health.

This clone was seen just once. This chain's CDR3 is CASSVDSGYGYTF. Written as DNA, the CDR3 is TGTGCCAGCAGCGTAGACTCGGGTTATGGCTACACCTTC. This sequence joins TRBV9 and TRBJ1-2; the D is unclear. Trimming cost V 0 bases and J 5 bases, with 8 bases left between them. CDR1 is SGDLS and CDR2 is YYNGEE in the germline V gene. The CDR3 is 13 amino acids.

The chain uses TRBV18 and TRBJ2-7; no firm D call. Germline assignment: CDR1 KGHSH and CDR2 LQKENI. The CDR3 loop spans 12 amino acids. Trimming cost V 5 bases and J 2 bases, with 7 bases left between them. This chain's CDR3 is CASSNRAYEQYF. DNA for the CDR3: TGTGCCAGCTCAAATAGGGCCTACGAGCAGTACTTC.